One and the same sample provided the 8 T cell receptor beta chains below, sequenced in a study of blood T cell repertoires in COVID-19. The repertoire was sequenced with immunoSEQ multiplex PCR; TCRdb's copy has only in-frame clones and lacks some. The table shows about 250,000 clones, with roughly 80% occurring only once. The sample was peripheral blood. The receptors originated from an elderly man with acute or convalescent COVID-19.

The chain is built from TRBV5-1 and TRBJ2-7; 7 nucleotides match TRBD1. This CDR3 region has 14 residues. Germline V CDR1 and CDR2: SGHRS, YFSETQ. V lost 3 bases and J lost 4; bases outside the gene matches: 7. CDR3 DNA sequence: TGCGCCAGCAGCTGGACCCCGGGACAGTACGAGCAGTACTTC. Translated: CASSWTPGQYEQYF.

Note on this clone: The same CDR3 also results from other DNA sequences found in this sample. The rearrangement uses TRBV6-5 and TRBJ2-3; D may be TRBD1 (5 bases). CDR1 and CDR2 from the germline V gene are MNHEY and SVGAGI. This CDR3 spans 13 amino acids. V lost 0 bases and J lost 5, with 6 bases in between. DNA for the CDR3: TGTGCCAGCAGTTACTCTAGGGGAGATACGCAGTATTTT. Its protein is CASSYSRGDTQYF.

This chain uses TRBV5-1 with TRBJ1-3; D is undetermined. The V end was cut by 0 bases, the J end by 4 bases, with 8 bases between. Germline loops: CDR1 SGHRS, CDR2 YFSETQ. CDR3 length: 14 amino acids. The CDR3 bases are TGCGCCAGCAGCTTGGGTTCAGAAGGAAACACCATATATTTT. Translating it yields CASSLGSEGNTIYF. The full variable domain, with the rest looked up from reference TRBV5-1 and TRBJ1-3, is KAGVTQTPRYLIKTRGQQVTLSCSPISGHRSVSWYQQTPGQGLQFLFEYFSETQRNKGNFPGRFSGRQFSNSRSEMNVSTLELGDSALYLCASSLGSEGNTIYFGEGSWLTVV.

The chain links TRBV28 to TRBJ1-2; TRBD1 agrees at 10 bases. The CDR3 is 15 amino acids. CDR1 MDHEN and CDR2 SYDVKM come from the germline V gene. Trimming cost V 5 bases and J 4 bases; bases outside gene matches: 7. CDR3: CASSPRTGGSYGYTF. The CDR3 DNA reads TGTGCCAGCAGTCCCAGGACAGGGGGAAGCTATGGCTACACCTTC.

The CDR3 sequence is CASCMRVDGPQHF. The CDR3 DNA reads as TGTGCCAGCTGTATGCGGGTGGACGGGCCCCAGCATTTT. The chain carries TRBV6-5 and TRBJ1-5, with D unresolved. Trimming took 8 bases from V and 9 from J, leaving 17 bases between them. The germline V gene has CDR1 MNHEY and CDR2 SVGAGI. CDR3 size: 13 residues.

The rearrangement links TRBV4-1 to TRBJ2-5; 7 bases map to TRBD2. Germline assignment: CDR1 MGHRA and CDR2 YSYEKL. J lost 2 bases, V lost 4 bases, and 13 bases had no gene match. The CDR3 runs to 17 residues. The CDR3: CASSPPPDSGLQETQYF. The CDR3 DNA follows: TGCGCCAGCAGCCCGCCACCGGACTCGGGACTACAAGAGACCCAGTACTTC.

CDR3 amino acids: CASSPEPAGGSDEQYF. CDR3 in DNA: TGTGCCAGCAGCCCGGAGCCCGCGGGAGGGTCGGACGAGCAGTACTTC. The chain carries TRBV5-4 and TRBJ2-7; 9 bases are shared with TRBD2. V was clipped by 4 bases and J by 5 bases; unmatched bases: 13. There are 16 residues in the CDR3. Germline V CDR1 and CDR2: SGHNT, YYREEE (reference sequence). The full variable domain, rest sourced from reference TRBV5-4 and TRBJ2-7, is ETGVTQSPTHLIKTRGQQVTLRCSSQSGHNTVSWYQQALGQGPQFIFQYYREEENGRGNFPPRFSGLQFPNYSSELNVNALELDDSALYLCASSPEPAGGSDEQYFGPGTRLTVT.

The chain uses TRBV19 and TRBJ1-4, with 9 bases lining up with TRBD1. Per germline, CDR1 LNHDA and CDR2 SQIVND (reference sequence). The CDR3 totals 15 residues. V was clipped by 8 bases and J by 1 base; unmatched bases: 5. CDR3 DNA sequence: TGTGCCAGTGCACAGGGGGCGGTAACTAATGAAAAACTGTTTTTT. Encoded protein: CASAQGAVTNEKLFF.